This T cell receptor (beta chain) was captured in a study of identical twins. Study-level results: Potential partial confounding of zero-insertion analyses by invariant MAIT and iNKT cells was noted. Monozygotic twin pairs showed more out-of-frame TCR alpha sharing than models estimated.

CDR1 is SGDLS and CDR2 is YYNGEE in the germline V gene. The trim removed 0 bases at V and 0 bases at J, leaving 6 bases unmatched. This CDR3 is 18 amino acids long. As to this clonotype: The antigen remains unidentified.

MiXCR was run by TCRdb on the 5' RACE reads, yielding one entry per CDR3 protein. The sample includes roughly 200,000 distinct CDR3 sequences, about 16% of them seen just once. The sample was also reused in another study, on T cells expressing NK-cell markers.

This clonotype was obtained from a young woman in good health. V is TRBV9 and J is TRBJ2-6; 7 positions agree with TRBD1. What was sequenced was CD8+ T cells sorted from blood. This chain's CDR3 is CASSVERTGVSGANVLTF. CDR3 DNA sequence: TGTGCCAGCAGCGTAGAGCGGACAGGTGTCTCTGGGGCCAACGTCCTGACTTTC.